The source of this T cell receptor beta chain is a study of technical replicates of blood from several donors. The V and J ends lost 6 bases and 8 bases, in that order; junction bases with no gene match: 9. The CDR3 loop spans 14 amino acids. The germline V gene has CDR1 SNHLY and CDR2 FYNNEI. Some clones are missing from TCRdb's copy, which holds only in-frame ones; the method was immunoSEQ multiplex PCR. The sample includes 80,000 to 90,000 clones, around 94% seen only once; the top ten take less than 0.3%. This receptor was taken from a human donor in good health. The chain couples TRBV2 to TRBJ2-4; 8 bases agree with TRBD1. What was sequenced was T cells isolated from PBMCs. The CDR3 spells CASRVRGRSDIQYF. The CDR3 DNA reads as TGTGCCAGCAGAGTCAGGGGGCGCTCAGACATTCAGTACTTC.